The 24 T cell receptor beta chains listed next were all sequenced from one sample in a study of breast tumors, draining lymph nodes, adjacent tissues. Samples came from axillary lymph nodes draining the breast cancer. A single record per CDR3 protein comes from TCRdb applying MiXCR to the multiplex PCR reads. The profile shows some 150,000 distinct CDR3 sequences, about 30% of them singletons. What was sequenced was axillary lymph node tissue. Every receptor here comes from a female donor with breast cancer. Some clones in this sample may be carry-over from other donors' samples.

The chain links TRBV3-2 to TRBJ2-1; TRBD1 is taken as the D call from the table, unchecked against the DNA. TRBV3-2 is marked as a pseudogene. The CDR3 totals 17 residues. Here the CDR3 DNA reads TGTGCCAGCAGCTCCGGGGGGGGGCGGGGAGGGGACAATGAGCAGTTCTTC. Translation gives CASSSGGGRGGDNEQFF.

This clonotype showed up many times. This rearrangement joins TRBV24-1 to TRBJ2-3; 12 nucleotides line up with TRBD1. Germline trimming cut 3 bases from V and 5 bases from J; bases unmatched to any gene: 8. Germline CDR1 and CDR2: KGHDR and SFDVKD. This CDR3 comprises 17 residues. The CDR3 reads CATSDGAGTGGGDTQYF. In DNA form, the CDR3 reads TGTGCCACCAGTGATGGGGCCGGGACAGGGGGCGGAGATACGCAGTATTTT.

V gene TRBV7-9 combines with J gene TRBJ1-3; D remains unclear. The CDR3 totals 11 residues. The germline V gene has CDR1 SEHNR and CDR2 FQNEAQ (reference sequence). Trimming pared 6 bases from V and 6 bases from J, leaving 6 bases between. The CDR3 here is CASSPTNTIYF. DNA for the CDR3: TGTGCCAGCAGTCCCACAAACACCATATATTTT.

In this sample, this clonotype turned up many times. The chain couples TRBV28 to TRBJ2-7, with 8 bases lining up with TRBD1. J was trimmed by 9 bases and V by 4 bases; bases with no gene match: 17. Germline V lookup: CDR1 MDHEN, CDR2 SYDVKM. The CDR3 is made up of 16 amino acids. The CDR3 nucleotides read TGTGCCAGCAGTTCCTCTTGGACAGGGAGGACGAAGGGGCAGTACTTC. It is translated as CASSSSWTGRTKGQYF.

This clonotype was counted between two and nine times. The V and J genes are TRBV6-5 and TRBJ2-7; TRBD2 aligns across 14 bases. CDR1 is MNHEY and CDR2 is SVGAGI in the germline V gene. V lost 5 bases and J lost 4; bases outside the gene matches: 7. This CDR3 has 16 residues. The CDR3 loop is CASSPAWTSGRYEQYF. The CDR3 DNA sequence: TGTGCCAGCAGTCCAGCCTGGACTAGCGGGAGGTACGAGCAGTACTTC.

The chain links TRBV20-1 to TRBJ2-5, with TRBD2 matching over 8 bases. With V trimmed by 5 bases and J by 6 bases, 5 bases remained unmatched. The CDR3 sequence is 12 residues long. Germline values: CDR1 DFQATT, CDR2 SNEGSKA (reference sequence). The CDR3 DNA is TGCAGTGCTCTTACTAGCGGAAAGACCCAGTACTTC. This encodes CSALTSGKTQYF.

Concerning this clonotype: This may come from a read error, since a much larger clone is one base off. The CDR3 end shows no conserved phenylalanine or tryptophan, and so a read error is likely. This rearrangement joins TRBV9 to TRBJ2-1, with D tentatively TRBD1 or TRBD2 (5 bases each). The V end was cut by 4 bases, the J end by 10 bases, with 15 bases between. Germline CDR1 is SGDLS and CDR2 is YYNGEE. The CDR3 extends over 13 amino acids. The CDR3 is CASSPQPGTEQFS. In DNA, the CDR3 is TGTGCCAGCAGCCCCCAGCCGGGGACGGAGCAGTTCTCC.

This clonotype was counted at least ten times. The gene calls are TRBV7-2 and TRBJ2-7, with D possibly matching TRBD1 (6 bases). The V gene lost 4 bases and the J gene lost 4 bases, with 14 bases spanning the gap. The CDR3 totals 14 residues. Germline lookup yields CDR1 SGHTA and CDR2 FQGNSA. In DNA, the CDR3 is TGTGCCAGCAGCTCTCCAGGGGTTTGGTACGAGCAGTACTTC. Translation gives CASSSPGVWYEQYF.

The rearrangement links TRBV11-2 to TRBJ2-5; D gene ambiguous. Trimming took 8 bases from V and 5 from J, leaving 21 bases between them. Germline CDR1 is SGHAT and CDR2 is FQNNGV. The CDR3 is made up of 15 amino acids. CDR3 sequence reads: CASAEIGRERETQYF. In DNA form, the CDR3 reads TGTGCCAGCGCTGAAATCGGCCGAGAAAGGGAGACCCAGTACTTC.

This clonotype was recorded at least ten times. The V and J genes are TRBV4-3 and TRBJ2-3; TRBD2 might be the D (6 bases). The germline gives CDR1 LGHNA, CDR2 YSLEER. Trimming took off 0 bases at V and 3 bases at J, with 7 bases between the two ends. The CDR3 runs 14 residues. The CDR3 is CASSQDRETDTQYF. The DNA for the CDR3 is TGCGCCAGCAGCCAAGATCGGGAGACAGATACGCAGTATTTT.

Many counts were recorded for this clonotype. V usage is TRBV9 and J usage is TRBJ2-3; D uncertain. V was pared by 7 bases and J by 1 base, with 13 bases between. The CDR3 loop spans 14 amino acids. Germline CDR1 is SGDLS and CDR2 is YYNGEE. The CDR3 sequence is CASSGDRGTDTQYF. In nucleotides, the CDR3 is TGTGCCAGCTCAGGCGATAGGGGCACAGATACGCAGTATTTT.

This clonotype has just one count. One end of the junction varies from germline; a read error may be responsible. The CDR3 spells CASGQESAGAREWETQYF. The CDR3 coding sequence is TGTGCCAGCGGCCAAGAGTCGGCAGGGGCCAGGGAGTGGGAGACCCAGTACTTC. The rearrangement links TRBV4-2 to TRBJ2-5; TRBD1 might be the D (6 bases). The CDR3 sequence is 18 residues long. The germline CDR1 and CDR2 sequences are LGHNA and YNFKEQ.

The rearrangement links TRBV7-3 to TRBJ2-3; TRBD2 aligns across 13 bases. The germline V gene encodes CDR1 SGHTA and CDR2 FQGTGA. V lost 5 bases, J lost 2 bases, and 10 bases stayed unmatched. The CDR3 consists of 18 residues. CDR3 region: CASSPRTSGGHDTDTQYF. CDR3 bases: TGTGCCAGCAGCCCCAGGACTAGCGGGGGCCATGACACAGATACGCAGTATTTT.

About this clonotype itself: This clone may be a read error of a much larger clone one base away. The chain uses TRBV5-4 and TRBJ2-7; TRBD1 matches at 7 bases. V lost 1 base to trimming and J lost 4 bases; unmatched junction nucleotides: 5. Germline-derived CDR1 and CDR2 are SGHNT and YYREEE (reference sequence). This CDR3 has 14 residues. DNA for the CDR3: TGTGCCAGCAGCTTGACAGGGGCCAGTTACGAGCAGTACTTC. This encodes CASSLTGASYEQYF.

This clonotype was counted at least ten times. The chain uses TRBV5-4 and TRBJ2-2; 9 nucleotides match TRBD2. The germline V gene encodes CDR1 SGHNT and CDR2 YYREEE (reference sequence). The trim removed 3 bases at V and 7 bases at J, leaving 7 bases unmatched. The CDR3 runs to 15 residues. CDR3 protein: CASSSGGGAYGELFF. In DNA, the CDR3 is TGTGCCAGCAGCTCCGGCGGGGGGGCCTACGGGGAGCTGTTTTTT.

Comment on this clonotype: The conserved final phenylalanine or tryptophan is absent from the CDR3, which likely points to a read error. The DNA is omitted, as the CDR3 cannot be located on it reliably, and the CDR3 follows TCRdb's listing. V is TRBV7-6 and J is TRBJ2-7. The CDR3 is 8 amino acids long, termini counted. CDR1 is SGHVS, CDR2 FNYEAQ, per germline. This CDR3 is CASSLFDM.

This clonotype was seen many times. The chain combines TRBV6-5 with TRBJ1-5; TRBD1 is a possible D gene (6 bases). V was cut by 8 bases and J by 4 bases, with 15 bases left in between. From germline, CDR1 is MNHEY and CDR2 SVGAGI. CDR3 length: 14 amino acids. This chain's CDR3 is CASALGGGNQPQHF. Here the CDR3 DNA reads TGTGCCAGCGCACTAGGGGGTGGGAATCAGCCCCAGCATTTT.

V usage is TRBV7-9 and J usage is TRBJ1-6; TRBD1 matches at 7 bases. CDR3 length equals 13 residues. CDR1 and CDR2 (germline): SEHNR, FQNEAQ (reference sequence). V lost 3 bases and J lost 9; bases outside the gene matches: 2. Here the CDR3 reads CASSFGQASPLHF. The CDR3 region has the DNA TGTGCCAGCAGCTTTGGACAGGCTTCACCCCTCCACTTT.

This chain joins TRBV7-2 and TRBJ2-3; D is perhaps TRBD2 (6 bases). The CDR3 consists of 21 residues. Germline CDR1 SGHTA, CDR2 FQGNSA. Trimming left V 5 bases short and J 2 bases short, with 32 bases between. Here the CDR3 DNA reads TGTGCCAGCAGCCAAGATGCGGGCGGCACTGGTGGGGACTGGTACACAGATACGCAGTATTTT. Encoded protein: CASSQDAGGTGGDWYTDTQYF.

Of note for this clonotype: A much larger clone sits a single nucleotide away, making a read error possible. The V and J genes are TRBV20-1 and TRBJ1-5, with TRBD1 matching 8 bases. Unmatched junction bases numbered 13, after V lost 2 bases and J lost 7 bases. CDR1 DFQATT and CDR2 SNEGSKA come from the germline V gene (reference sequence). The CDR3 extends over 16 amino acids. The CDR3 DNA sequence: TGCAGTGCTAGACCTGCAGGGGGCATGGCCAAGCAGCCCCAGCATTTT. It encodes CSARPAGGMAKQPQHF.

This clonotype came up once. The CDR3 ends on some other residue instead of the conserved phenylalanine or tryptophan, so this is likely a read error. The limits of the CDR3 on the DNA are not certain, so only TCRdb's listed CDR3 is given. V is TRBV19 and J is TRBJ2-1. CDR1 LNHDA and CDR2 SQIVND come from the germline V gene (reference sequence). The CDR3 length equals 8 residues, ends included. CDR3 loop: CASSIALT.

In this sample, this clonotype turned up many times. Since a much larger clone is just one base distant, this may be a read error. The chain combines TRBV29-1 with TRBJ1-4; D ambiguous. This CDR3 spans 12 amino acids. Per the germline V gene, CDR1 is SQVTM and CDR2 is ANQGSEA. Trimming took 4 bases from V and 8 from J, leaving 11 bases between them. CDR3: CSVGTAGEKLFF. The CDR3 DNA reads TGCAGCGTTGGAACAGCGGGAGAAAAACTGTTTTTT.

This clonotype has a count of ten or more. J is TRBJ1-3 and V is TRBV5-6; D perhaps matches TRBD1 (6 bases). V lost 4 bases and J lost 2, with 16 bases in between. Per germline, CDR1 SGHDT and CDR2 YYEEEE. CDR3 length: 16 residues. CDR3 region: CASSNTQGIAGNTIYF. For the CDR3, the DNA is TGTGCCAGCAGCAACACACAGGGAATAGCTGGAAACACCATATATTTT.

This clonotype appeared many times. The gene calls are TRBV10-3 and TRBJ2-2, with D perhaps being TRBD1 or TRBD2 (5 bases each). V was cut by 6 bases and J by 6 bases, with 11 bases left in between. CDR1 and CDR2 from the germline V gene are ENHRY and SYGVKD. The CDR3 is 13 residues long. CDR3 amino acids: CAIRAGGSGELFF. As DNA, the CDR3 is TGTGCCATCAGGGCTGGGGGTTCCGGGGAGCTGTTTTTT.